This TCR beta chain was retrieved from a study of cytomegalovirus exposure and HLA in healthy donors (dated by TCRdb to 2016 to 2017). Describing the broader study: In an earlier analysis of about 560 of the donors, approximately 300 Gb of sequence data and about 110 million unique TCR beta sequences from 180 million or so T cells were reported. The number of donors typed differed by locus, with about 629-640 for A, B, C, DRB1 and DQB1, roughly 520 for DQA1, nearly 610 for DPA1, and roughly 450 for DPB1. An earlier analysis of around 580 of the donors used high-throughput TCR beta sequencing to judge whether each TCR beta V gene segment behaved as functional or pseudogenic. Approximately 300 gigabases of sequencing data and 75 million to 85 million unique TCR sequences made up an early release that covered approximately 620 HLA-typed donors. Rather than drawing on any new phenotypic data, the later analysis identified candidate immune exposures from TCR beta sequences and the way those sequences occurred across donors. On average, around 240,000 unique TCR beta nucleotide sequences were sequenced per donor among some 430 genotyped donors of the cohort, with about 19% of those sequences being non-productive. Both class I and class II loci were covered by HLA typing, at four-digit resolution. In a later genetic analysis, genome-wide SNP genotypes for about three fifths of the roughly 670 donors were used, and that subset was treated as a discovery cohort. The study combined high-throughput TCR immunosequencing, statistical association of individual TCRs with disease status, and machine learning to predict cytomegalovirus infection status. Of the roughly 400 genotyped donors, 65% to 90% fell in the genetic ancestry cluster associated with self-reported Caucasian donors. Donor age, sex, ethnicity and CMV serostatus were compiled together with the repertoire data. A later analysis re-analyzed previously published TCR beta repertoires from several hundred donors and added high-resolution HLA genotyping to study TCR occurrence patterns. All discovery cohort repertoires had been generated using a single sequencing platform. Using immunosequencing, the study profiled T cell repertoires from roughly 650 subjects and related those repertoires to cytomegalovirus serostatus. Because of strong linkage in the cohort, four or five DR-DQ haplotypes were treated as single units for association and clustering. A separate validation cohort of some 130 different subjects was used in addition to the 666-subject first cohort. The study aimed to test whether signatures of past pathogen exposure could be identified by cataloging public T cell receptors.

Overall study results and their limits: A later genetic analysis associated a missense DCLRE1C variant with V-gene and J-gene trimming of TCR beta chains, and an independent cohort replicated the association. In a later genetic analysis, fewer N-insertions in productive TCRs were reported among donors in an Asian-associated ancestry cluster than the roughly 670-donor mean. Broadly in line with IMGT annotations, most TCR beta V segments showed up in productive rearrangements about 87% or about 30% of the time in an earlier analysis of 450 to 750 of the donors. Most TCR sequences were seen in very few donors, while some public TCRs were found in many individuals. When HLA alleles, especially DR and DQ, strongly co-occurred, attributing TCR associations to individual alleles was difficult. Compared with equally common non-associated chains, HLA-associated TCR beta chains in a later analysis were more clonally expanded and had lower generation probabilities. Correlated functional status among segregating V segments might reflect linkage disequilibrium, but an unknown experimental factor could not be ruled out. Because HLA typing was unavailable for some donors at each locus, only the typed subset was used in association tests. A later analysis reported that several top co-occurrence clusters appeared linked to parvovirus B19, influenza, CMV and Epstein-Barr virus. A few of the identified cytomegalovirus-associated TCR beta chains were confirmed in vitro to be specific for cytomegalovirus antigens. The sequencing pipeline was judged likely to have produced a cluster of highly shared sequence variants as a technical artifact. Because counts were too low, seventeen rarely observed V segments, including chromosome 9 orphons, were left out of the earlier analysis of roughly 600 of the donors. In this cohort, only TCR beta chains were sequenced, and detectable features were limited by the absence of alpha or paired-chain data. A further reported finding was that TCR beta sequences accurately predicted the HLA-A and HLA-B alleles for most subjects in the first cohort. At a false discovery rate of 0.05, a later analysis linked under 20,000 TCR beta sequences to specific HLA alleles. In a later analysis, TCR association rates were found to vary across HLA loci, with the most associated TCRs seen for DRB1 alleles and the fewest for HLA-C alleles. The classifier was reported to diagnose cytomegalovirus status with high specificity and sensitivity in both the original and validation cohorts. CMV serostatus was the only immune exposure information available for the cohort. The authors suggested that the approach could potentially be generalized to other disease states and immunological phenotypes. Because the 87-base-pair reads could not distinguish some IMGT-functional V segments, including TRBV6-2 and TRBV6-3, those segments were excluded. In the study, about 150 TCR beta chains were listed as associated with cytomegalovirus. Sequencing depth was assumed to be roughly uniform across donors in the presence/absence analyses, though that assumption may not hold. A later analysis found that most CMV-associated TCR beta chains appeared HLA-restricted, with HLA associations seemingly driven largely by CMV exposure.

The cohort was made up of around 720 healthy bone marrow donors. Cohort members were all nominally healthy when sampled, although unrecorded immune exposures were likely present. The donor was CMV seronegative and was included in the group of about 350 seronegative cohort members. Each donor provided a peripheral blood sample, and peripheral blood mononuclear cells were used for TCR beta sequencing. The Qiagen DNeasy Blood Extraction Kit was used to extract genomic DNA from the blood cell samples. The library was produced with the immunoSEQ multiplex PCR assay. The multiplex PCR relied on a mix of 60 forward primers for TCR Vbeta segments and 13 reverse primers for TCR Jbeta segments. The CDR3 region of rearranged TCR beta genes was amplified from genomic DNA with a multiplex PCR assay. Amplified TCR beta libraries were sequenced as 87-base-pair reads on the Illumina HiSeq System. Per the source publication's procedure: In a later analysis, some 80 million unique TCR beta chains were counted across the 650 to 750 repertoires, and around 10 million of these chains were shared by at least two donors. Raw reads were error-corrected and collapsed into unique sequences with a nearest-neighbor algorithm that merged closely related sequences to remove PCR and sequencing errors. To assign V, D and J gene segments, CDR3 sequences were aligned to IMGT reference sequences. For a sequence to be retained, at least a six-nucleotide match to both a V gene segment and a J gene segment was required. A rearrangement counted as productive if the CDR3 had no stop codons and remained in frame with V and J, and every other rearrangement counted as non-productive. Following IMGT convention, CDR3 was defined as the stretch from the second conserved V-encoded cysteine to the conserved J-encoded phenylalanine. The earlier analysis of about 610 of the donors excluded any sequence lacking an unambiguous match to a single V gene segment. In an earlier analysis of a few hundred of the donors, V segments were called functional above 56.7% productive rearrangements and were called segregating when the between-donor standard deviation exceeded 5%. A statistical classification framework was built to diagnose cytomegalovirus status from the catalog of TCR beta chain sequences. V and J gene assignment, in a later analysis, came from comparing TCR nucleotide sequences with IMGT/GENE-DB human TR gene sequences. Using the TCRdist pipeline, a later analysis assigned CDR3 sequences along with most-parsimonious VDJ recombination scenarios. In a later analysis, each TCR beta chain was defined by its CDR3 amino acid sequence together with its V-gene family, and reads without a unique V-gene family were excluded. To address suspected cross-contamination and a sequencing artifact, a later analysis removed 592 highly shared, low-generation-probability nucleotide sequences. For each public chain, a later analysis derived a clonal expansion index from normalized ranks of inferred template counts within each repertoire. In a later analysis, generation probabilities were computed using a VDJ recombination model fitted to out-of-frame rearrangements, and the results were checked against IGoR. In a later analysis, hypergeometric tests were used to score TCR-TCR, TCR-HLA and TCR-CMV co-occurrence, with a repertoire-size bias correction applied to TCR pairs. To estimate false discovery rates, a later analysis permuted the HLA or CMV assignments 20 times. A later analysis grouped co-occurring TCRs with DBSCAN, adding TCRdist sequence similarity when clustering within HLA-allele-positive subsets. Repertoires with fewer than 30,000 or more than 120,000 public chains, plus five repertoires with anomalous nucleotide sharing, were excluded from co-occurrence clustering. The source is immuneACCESS, and TCRdb retained only in-frame sequences with V and J called. Part of the clones is not carried over; for the studies checked, unresolved V genes explain less than half of this, and the remainder is unexplained. V and J calls plus clone size are reproduced from that table; the DNA served to infer D and trimming. The sample has 150,000 to 190,000 clones on record, approximately 81% of them singletons. Under 1.5% of the sample rests with the top ten.

To note about this clone: No antigen is known for it. Base qualities are not provided; no much larger clone lies one nucleotide away.

The CDR3 contains 13 residues, cysteine and phenylalanine counted. Only CDR3 DNA remains: 39 bases, in frame from the first base. Looking up the germline V gene yields CDR1 MNHNS and CDR2 SASEGT. V and J are truncated by 0 bases and 10 bases respectively, leaving an intervening sequence of 10 bases. This chain joins TRBV6-1 to TRBJ2-1; TRBD2 is a possible D gene, resting on 5 matching bases. This TCR came from a man aged 18 to 30 in good health and CMV-seronegative. Sample: PBMCs. The DNA is TGTGCCAGCAGTGAAGCGTTGGAGCGGGAGCAGTTCTTC. Translation gives CASSEALEREQFF.